The sequence of this T cell receptor (beta chain) was determined in a study of blood T cell repertoires in COVID-19. As for the study in general: T cells, B-cell-depleted T cells, or PBMCs supplied cDNA or gDNA.

Germline CDR1 reads SGHAT; CDR2 reads FQNNGV. Trimming shortened V by 5 bases and J by 7 bases, and 14 bases separated the two germline ends. This CDR3 has 14 amino acids. How the authors handled the data: Researchers report that nucleated cell counts were estimated from reference gene primer amplification. TCRdb's table, derived via immunoSEQ multiplex PCR, lists solely in-frame clones and lacks some. The D gene and trimming were derived from the DNA, and the V and J assignments and clone size from that table. This repertoire shows 400,000 to 550,000 clones, around 88% found once; its top ten account for approximately 4.5%.

The source of this sequence is a woman in her twenties or thirties with acute or convalescent COVID-19. The chain is built from TRBV11-2 and TRBJ1-4; tentatively, D is TRBD1 (5 bases). Input material: peripheral blood. The CDR3 DNA sequence: TGTGCCAGCAGCCCCGGCGGGGCTTTTGAAAAACTGTTTTTT. It translates to CASSPGGAFEKLFF.